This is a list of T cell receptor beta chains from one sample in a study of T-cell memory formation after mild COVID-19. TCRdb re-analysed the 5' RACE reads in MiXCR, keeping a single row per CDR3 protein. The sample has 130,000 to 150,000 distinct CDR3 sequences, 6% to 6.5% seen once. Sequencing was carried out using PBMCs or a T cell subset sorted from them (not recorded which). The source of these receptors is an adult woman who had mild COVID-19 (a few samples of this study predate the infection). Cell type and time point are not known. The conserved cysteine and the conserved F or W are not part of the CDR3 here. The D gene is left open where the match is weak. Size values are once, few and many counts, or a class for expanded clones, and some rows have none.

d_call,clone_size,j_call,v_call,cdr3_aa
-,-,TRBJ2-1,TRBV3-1,ASRPYVGGRSSYNEQF
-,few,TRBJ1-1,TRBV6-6,ASSRSMNTEAF
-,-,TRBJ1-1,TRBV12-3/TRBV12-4,ASSSLDSMNTEAF
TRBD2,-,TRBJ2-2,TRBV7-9,ASSLSLAGPRGNTGELF
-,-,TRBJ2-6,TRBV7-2,ASSLAGGGANVLT
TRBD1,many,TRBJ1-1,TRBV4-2,ASSEDRGSRAEAF
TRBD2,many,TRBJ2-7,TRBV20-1,SAPIAGGPYEQY
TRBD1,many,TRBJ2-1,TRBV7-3,ASSPTGGAPNEQF
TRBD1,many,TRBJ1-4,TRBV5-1,ASSLGQGAAHEKLF
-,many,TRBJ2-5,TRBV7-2,ASSPLGGRETQY
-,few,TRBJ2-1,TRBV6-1,ASSHRSGVEF
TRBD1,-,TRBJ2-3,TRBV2,ASRRTGTGGFRGPTDTQY
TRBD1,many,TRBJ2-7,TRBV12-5,ASGLDRAKGEQY
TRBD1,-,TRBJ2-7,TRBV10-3,AISEGGQGIYEQY
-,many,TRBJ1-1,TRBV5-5,ASSLNRGDTEAF
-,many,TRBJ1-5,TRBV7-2,ASSLFVFGSNQPQH
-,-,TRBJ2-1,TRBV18,ASSPSSLNEQF
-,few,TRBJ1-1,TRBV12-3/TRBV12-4,ASSPGSEAF
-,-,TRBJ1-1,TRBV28,ASSFWAGSAF
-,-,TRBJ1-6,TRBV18,ASSPLPASSYNSPLH
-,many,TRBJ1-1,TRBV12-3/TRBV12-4,ASKRNTEAF
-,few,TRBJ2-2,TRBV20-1,SARELPGELF